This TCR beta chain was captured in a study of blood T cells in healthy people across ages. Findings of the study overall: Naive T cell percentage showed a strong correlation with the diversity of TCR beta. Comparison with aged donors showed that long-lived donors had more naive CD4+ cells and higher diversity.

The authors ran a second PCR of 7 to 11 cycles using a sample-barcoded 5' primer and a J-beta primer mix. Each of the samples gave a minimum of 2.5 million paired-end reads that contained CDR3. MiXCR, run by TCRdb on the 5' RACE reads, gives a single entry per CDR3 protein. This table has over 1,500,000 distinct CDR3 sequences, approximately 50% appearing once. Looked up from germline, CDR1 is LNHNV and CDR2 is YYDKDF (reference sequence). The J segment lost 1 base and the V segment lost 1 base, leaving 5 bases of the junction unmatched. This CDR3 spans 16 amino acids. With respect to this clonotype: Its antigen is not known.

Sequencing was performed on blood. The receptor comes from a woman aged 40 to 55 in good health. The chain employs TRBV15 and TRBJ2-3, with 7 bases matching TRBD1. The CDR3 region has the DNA TGTGCCACCAGCAGAGCTCGACAGGGACGCACAGATACGCAGTATTTT. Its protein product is CATSRARQGRTDTQYF.